This T cell receptor (beta chain) emerged from a study of blood T cell repertoires in COVID-19. On the study more broadly: The origin of the acute and convalescent COVID-19 samples was the United States, Italy and Spain.

One Seattle source followed patients from active infection through their disease course. Authors' processing steps: Estimation of nucleated cell counts relied on the amplification of reference gene primers. Assay: immunoSEQ multiplex PCR; the TCRdb copy retains only in-frame clones and omits some. From that table come the V and J calls and clone size; the DNA was used to work out D and trimming. The table records approximately 200,000 clones, 94% of them present only once. This CDR3 is built from 14 residues. CDR1 and CDR2 (germline): WNHNN, SYGVQD (reference sequence). With V trimmed by 5 bases and J by 7 bases, 7 bases remained unmatched.

Sequencing was done on a sample of peripheral blood. The V gene is TRBV10-1, the J gene TRBJ2-2; 7 bases are shared with TRBD1. This clonotype originated in a man younger than 45 with COVID-19, enrolled during active disease. CDR3 DNA sequence: TGCGCCAGCAGTATGACAGGGAATAACGGGGAGCTGTTTTTT. Translated, it gives CASSMTGNNGELFF.